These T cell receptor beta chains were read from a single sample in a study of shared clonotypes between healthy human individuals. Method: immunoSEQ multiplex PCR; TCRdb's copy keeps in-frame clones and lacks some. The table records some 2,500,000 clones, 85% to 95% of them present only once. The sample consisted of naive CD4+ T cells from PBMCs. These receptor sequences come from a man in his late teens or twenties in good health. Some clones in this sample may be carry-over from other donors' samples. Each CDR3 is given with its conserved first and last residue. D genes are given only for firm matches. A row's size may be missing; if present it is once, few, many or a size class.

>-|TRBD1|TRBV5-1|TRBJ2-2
TGCGCCAGCAGCGTGACAGGGGAGTACACCGGGGAGCTGTTTTTT
CASSVTGEYTGELFF
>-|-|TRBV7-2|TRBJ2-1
TGTGCCAGCAGCTTGGGGGGCGCAGATGAGCAGTTCTTC
CASSLGGADEQFF
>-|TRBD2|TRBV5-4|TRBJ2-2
TGTGCCAGCAGCCTGGGACTAGCGGGAGTGGACGGGGAGCTGTTTTTT
CASSLGLAGVDGELFF
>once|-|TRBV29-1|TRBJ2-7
TGCAGCGTTTGGCGGGACGGAAGCTCCTACGAGCAGTACTTC
CSVWRDGSSYEQYF
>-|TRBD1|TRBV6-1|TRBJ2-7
TGTGCCAGCAGTGGCCGGGACAGGGGGCACGAGCAGTACTTC
CASSGRDRGHEQYF
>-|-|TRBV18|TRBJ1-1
TGTGCCAGCTCACAAACGACTGAAGCTTTCTTT
CASSQTTEAFF
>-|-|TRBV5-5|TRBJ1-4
TGTGCCAGCAGCTTGGATCGGTGGGAGGACGAAAAACTGTTTTTT
CASSLDRWEDEKLFF
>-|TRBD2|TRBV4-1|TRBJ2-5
TGCGCCAGCAGCCTACTCGGACTAGCGGTTATCCAAGAGACCCAGTACTTC
CASSLLGLAVIQETQYF
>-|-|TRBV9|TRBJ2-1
TGTGCCAGCAGCGTACCGCCCGGTGAGCAGTTCTTC
CASSVPPGEQFF
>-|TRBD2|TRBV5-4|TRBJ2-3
TGTGCCAGCAGCATACTAGCGGGAGGCACAGATACGCAGTATTTT
CASSILAGGTDTQYF
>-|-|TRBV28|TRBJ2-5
TGTGCCAGCAGTGGGTCTGGGGGACGAAAAGAGACCCAGTACTTC
CASSGSGGRKETQYF
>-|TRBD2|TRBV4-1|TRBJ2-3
TGCGCCAGCAGCCGAGGTAGATCGGGAGGTACAGATACGCAGTATTTT
CASSRGRSGGTDTQYF
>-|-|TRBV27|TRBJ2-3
TGTGCCAGCAGTTTATTCTCAAGGAGCACAGATACGCAGTATTTT
CASSLFSRSTDTQYF
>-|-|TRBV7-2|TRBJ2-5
TGTGCCACCATACCACGAGCCGGCCTCCAAGAGACCCAGTACTTC
CATIPRAGLQETQYF
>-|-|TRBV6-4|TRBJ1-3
TGTGCCAGCAGTGACTCGAGGTGGGATTATGGAAACACCATATATTTT
CASSDSRWDYGNTIYF
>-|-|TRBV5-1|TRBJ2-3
TGCGCCAGCAGCTTGGAGGCTGGACGCACAGATACGCAGTATTTT
CASSLEAGRTDTQYF
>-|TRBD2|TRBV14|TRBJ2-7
TGTGCCAGCAGCAGCACTAGCGGGTTGAACTACGAGCAGTACTTC
CASSSTSGLNYEQYF
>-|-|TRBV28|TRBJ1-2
TGTGCCAGCAGGGACTCGGACAGTAGTGGCTACACCTTC
CASRDSDSSGYTF
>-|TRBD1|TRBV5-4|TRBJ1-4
TGTGCCAGCAGCATTAGGACAGGGGAAAGGTCGGGTGAAAAACTGTTTTTT
CASSIRTGERSGEKLFF
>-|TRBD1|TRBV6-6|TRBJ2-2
TGTGCCAGCAGCATGCAGGGGGCGAACACCGGGGAGCTGTTTTTT
CASSMQGANTGELFF
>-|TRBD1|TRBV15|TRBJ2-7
TGTGCCACCAGCAGAGAGAGATATGGACAGGCGGTCTACGAGCAGTACTTC
CATSRERYGQAVYEQYF
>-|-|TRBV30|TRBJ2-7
TGTGCCTGGAGTGTAGACCCCCTGAGCTCCTACGAGCAGTACTTC
CAWSVDPLSSYEQYF
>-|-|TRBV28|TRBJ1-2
TGTGCCAGCACTGGGAGGAGTTATGGCTACACCTTC
CASTGRSYGYTF
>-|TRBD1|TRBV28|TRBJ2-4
TGTGCCAGCAGTTTCAGACAGGGCGTAAACATTCAGTACTTC
CASSFRQGVNIQYF
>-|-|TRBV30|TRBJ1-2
TGTGCCTGGAGCACCGGGATGGATGGCTACACCTTC
CAWSTGMDGYTF
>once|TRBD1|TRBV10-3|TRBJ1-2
TGTGCCATCAGTGGACAGGGTGGGAAGGGTATTGGCTACACCTTC
CAISGQGGKGIGYTF
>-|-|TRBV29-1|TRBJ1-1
TGCAGCGTCGTACAGCGGAACACTGAAGCTTTCTTT
CSVVQRNTEAFF
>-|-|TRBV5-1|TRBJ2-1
TGCGCCAGCAGCTACGACAGTTACAATGAGCAGTTCTTC
CASSYDSYNEQFF
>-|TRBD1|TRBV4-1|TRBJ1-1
TGCGCCAGCAGCTCCCACAGGGGGCTGGGTGAAGCTTTCTTT
CASSSHRGLGEAFF
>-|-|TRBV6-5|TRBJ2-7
TGTGCCAGCAGTTACTCTTGGGCTAGCATGGTCGAGCAGTACTTC
CASSYSWASMVEQYF
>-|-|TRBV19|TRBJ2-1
TGTGCCAGTAGTATAGGGGTGAGAAGCTCCTACAATGAGCAGTTCTTC
CASSIGVRSSYNEQFF
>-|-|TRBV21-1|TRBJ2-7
TGTGCCAGTCCCGCCGGTCGACAGGTCACCGGACTAGCGCAGAACGAGCAGTACTTC
CASPAGRQVTGLAQNEQYF
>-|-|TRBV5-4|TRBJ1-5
TGTGCCAGCAGCTCCCACGGTCAGCCCCAGCATTTT
CASSSHGQPQHF
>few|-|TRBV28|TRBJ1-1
TGTGCCAGCCTCCTCAACACTGAAGCTTTCTTT
CASLLNTEAFF
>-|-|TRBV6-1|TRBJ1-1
TGTGCCAGCAGCATTCGGAGGGAAACTGAAGCTTTCTTT
CASSIRRETEAFF
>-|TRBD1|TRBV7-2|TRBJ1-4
TGTGCCAGCAGCTTAACAGGGGGCGCGGGTTGGGAAAAACTGTTTTTT
CASSLTGGAGWEKLFF
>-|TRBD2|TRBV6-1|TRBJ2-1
TGTGCCAGCCTAGGCCTAGCGGGGATCTACAATGAGCAGTTCTTC
CASLGLAGIYNEQFF
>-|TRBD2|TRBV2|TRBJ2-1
TGTGCCAGCAGGAGGAGACTAGCGGAAAACAATGAGCAGTTCTTC
CASRRRLAENNEQFF
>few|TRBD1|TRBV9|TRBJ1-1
TGTGCCAGCAGCCCCCAGGGGGTGTTTGTTACTGAAGCTTTCTTT
CASSPQGVFVTEAFF
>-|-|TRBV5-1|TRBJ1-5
TGCGCCAGCAGCTCAGGGAAACTAGGACAGCCCCAGCATTTT
CASSSGKLGQPQHF
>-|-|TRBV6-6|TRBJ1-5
TGTGCCAGCAGTTACCCGACGACAGGTTCCAACCAGCCCCAGCATTTT
CASSYPTTGSNQPQHF